A selection of T cell receptor beta chains follows, all from one sample in a study of monozygotic twins with inflammatory bowel disease. Using the 5' RACE reads, TCRdb records one entry per CDR3 protein without DNA. Here the sample table reports approximately 160,000 distinct CDR3 sequences. Sequencing input: blood. These receptors all stem from a human donor with ulcerative colitis or Crohn's disease, or a healthy co-twin of an affected twin (not recorded which). Each CDR3 is given with its conserved first and last residue. Clone size is shown for a subset of rows, as once, few, many or a class of expanded clone.

>12|TRBV7-8|-|TRBJ2-3
CASGLSTDTQYF
>15|TRBV20-1|-|TRBJ2-1
CSARETGASYNEQFF
>16|TRBV7-8|-|TRBJ1-1
CASSPSVGQGDTEAFF
>15|TRBV6-1|-|TRBJ2-5
CASSESAGQRETQYF
>17|TRBV20-1|-|TRBJ1-6
CSARDPSRSSYNSPLHF
>14|TRBV6-1|-|TRBJ2-7
CASGRGRGLYEQYF
>15|TRBV4-2|-|TRBJ1-2
CASTPIGQSFEGYTF
>15|TRBV7-2|-|TRBJ2-3
CASSLFFGSTDTQYF
>19|TRBV9|-|TRBJ2-2
CASSVRGPDGVANTGELFF
>15|TRBV6-1|-|TRBJ1-5
CASSPQGAGGQPQHF
>14|TRBV30|-|TRBJ1-5
CAWTFQGLNQPQHF
>15|TRBV7-9|-|TRBJ2-7
CASSGRGTEYYEQYF
>15|TRBV5-1|-|TRBJ1-2
CASSLGGQRNYGYTF
>13|TRBV24-1|-|TRBJ2-7
CATSDWLGTVKYF
>14|TRBV7-2|-|TRBJ2-7
CASSPRASVYEQYF
>15|TRBV5-1|-|TRBJ1-1
CASSLGRAGDTEAFF
>12|TRBV12-3/TRBV12-4|-|TRBJ1-5
CASSFLGQPQHF
>14|TRBV20-1|-|TRBJ2-4
CSAREALAKNIQYF
>15|TRBV4-3|-|TRBJ2-2
CASSQDRSRTGELFF
>17|TRBV5-1|-|TRBJ2-7
CASSLSRTSGTVYEQYF
>13|TRBV11-1|-|TRBJ1-2
CASSLGTPYGYTF
>12|TRBV27|-|TRBJ2-7
CASSLWGDEQYF
>15|TRBV12-3/TRBV12-4|-|TRBJ1-2
CASSSGTGGIYGYTF
>14|TRBV28|-|TRBJ2-7
CASSPDAAPYEQYF
>11|TRBV29-1|-|TRBJ2-3
CSVDPTDTQYF
>13|TRBV20-1|-|TRBJ2-7
CSAGLAGQDEQYF
>13|TRBV6-2/TRBV6-3|-|TRBJ1-2
CASSPEGIYGYTF
>14|TRBV20-1|-|TRBJ2-6
CSASRTPGANVLTF
>14|TRBV19|-|TRBJ1-1
CASSTRGAGTEAFF
>14|TRBV7-8|-|TRBJ2-2
CASSPDIPTGELFF
>12|TRBV5-1|-|TRBJ2-5
CASSFVTETQYF
>15|TRBV12-3/TRBV12-4|-|TRBJ1-3
CASSPTGASGNTIYF
>15|TRBV5-4|-|TRBJ2-5
CASSSARTSVETQYF
>12|TRBV7-2|-|TRBJ2-7
CASSPSVYEQYF
>15|TRBV24-1|-|TRBJ2-2
CATSALTGGTGELFF
>15|TRBV28|-|TRBJ1-6
CASSSGPFSNSPLHF
>13|TRBV28|-|TRBJ2-7
CASSSGQGPRRLF
>15|TRBV9|-|TRBJ2-1
CASSVEDRTYNEQFF
>16|TRBV4-1|-|TRBJ1-2
CASSRPGGEANYGYTF
>15|TRBV5-1|-|TRBJ2-1
CASSLVGTIYNEQFF
>14|TRBV24-1|-|TRBJ2-5
CATSDLWGPETQYF
>16|TRBV7-9|-|TRBJ2-1
CASSSTGTPAYNEQFF
>13|TRBV7-6|-|TRBJ1-1
CASGQGPNTEAFF
>15|TRBV5-1|-|TRBJ2-7
CASSSSTGTLGEQYF
>15|TRBV5-1|medium-sized|TRBJ2-1
CASSLAGLGGVEQFF
>14|TRBV19|-|TRBJ1-1
CASSIGQWNTEAFF
>16|TRBV28|-|TRBJ2-7
CASRVTRGQGRSEQYF
>12|TRBV18|-|TRBJ1-1
CASSPGATEAFF
>14|TRBV5-4|-|TRBJ2-5
CASSFGHTKETQYF
>17|TRBV5-5|-|TRBJ1-2
CASSLVGGGAANYGYTF
>12|TRBV20-1|-|TRBJ2-5
CSARDLGETQYF
>15|TRBV5-1|-|TRBJ2-1
CASSPPPGRNNEQFF
>14|TRBV5-4|-|TRBJ1-2
CASSYNGANYGYTF
>15|TRBV21-1|-|TRBJ2-7
CASSRPPVGSYEQYF